The sequence of this T cell receptor beta chain was determined in a study of cytomegalovirus exposure and HLA in healthy donors (dated by TCRdb to 2017 to 2019). Context from the whole study: An earlier analysis of roughly 500 of the donors reported more than 250 Gb of sequence data and approximately 110 million unique TCR beta sequences from about 180 million T cells. The T cell repertoires of 666 subjects were profiled by immunosequencing and related to cytomegalovirus serostatus. All discovery cohort repertoires had been generated on a single sequencing platform. Typing coverage differed by locus: A, B, C, DRB1 and DQB1 were typed in about 620-630 donors, DQA1 in 522, DPA1 in around 600, and DPB1 in 450 to 490. Because of strong linkage in the cohort, roughly five DR-DQ haplotypes were treated as single units for association and clustering. A later analysis re-analyzed previously published TCR beta repertoires from approximately 700 donors and added high-resolution HLA genotyping to study TCR occurrence patterns. Among about 400 genotyped donors of the cohort, an average of approximately 200,000 unique TCR beta nucleotide sequences was sequenced per donor, of which 15% to 20% were non-productive. The aim of the study was to test whether cataloging public T cell receptors could identify signatures of past pathogen exposure. Roughly 320 gigabases of sequencing data and around 88 million unique TCR sequences made up an early release that covered around 640 HLA-typed donors. Genome-wide SNP genotypes for about 65% of the 666 donors were used in a later genetic analysis, which treated that subset as a discovery cohort. HLA typing covered class I and class II loci at four-digit resolution. Along with the roughly 670-subject first cohort, a separate validation cohort of around 110 different subjects was used. Donor age, sex, ethnicity and CMV serostatus were compiled together with the repertoire data. In the later analysis, no new phenotypic data were used to find candidate immune exposures; instead, reliance was placed on TCR beta sequences and their occurrence across donors. The study combined high-throughput TCR immunosequencing, statistical association of individual TCRs with disease status, and machine learning to predict cytomegalovirus infection status. Of the roughly 390 genotyped donors, 81% were placed in the genetic ancestry cluster associated with self-reported Caucasian donors. An earlier analysis of 587 of the donors used high-throughput TCR beta sequencing to judge whether each TCR beta V gene segment behaved as functional or pseudogenic. Study-level results and caveats: The presence/absence analyses assumed that sequencing depth was roughly uniform across donors, and that assumption may not be true. The 87-base-pair reads could not distinguish some IMGT-functional V segments, including TRBV6-2 and TRBV6-3, so those segments were excluded. According to a later analysis, most CMV-associated TCR beta chains appeared to be HLA-restricted, and the HLA associations seemed to be driven largely by CMV exposure. Because counts were too low, roughly 17 rarely observed V segments, including chromosome 9 orphons, were left out of the earlier analysis of 587 of the donors. V-gene and J-gene trimming of TCR beta chains was associated with a missense DCLRE1C variant in a later genetic analysis, and the association was replicated in an independent cohort. Broadly in line with IMGT annotations, most TCR beta V segments showed up in productive rearrangements about 87% or about 30% of the time in an earlier analysis of about 500 of the donors. In this cohort, only TCR beta chains were sequenced, and detectable features were limited by the absence of alpha or paired-chain data. Most TCR sequences were seen in very few donors, while some public TCRs were found in many individuals. In both the original and validation cohorts, the classifier was reported to diagnose cytomegalovirus status with high specificity and sensitivity. According to a later genetic analysis, donors in an Asian-associated ancestry cluster had fewer N-insertions in productive TCRs than the roughly 660-donor mean. At a false discovery rate of 0.05, a later analysis linked 16,951 TCR beta sequences to specific HLA alleles. According to the authors, the approach could potentially be generalized to other disease states and immunological phenotypes. In a later analysis, TCR association rates were found to vary across HLA loci, with the most associated TCRs seen for DRB1 alleles and the fewest for HLA-C alleles. Strong co-occurrence of HLA alleles, especially DR and DQ, made assigning TCR associations to individual alleles difficult. A later analysis reported that several top co-occurrence clusters appeared linked to parvovirus B19, influenza, CMV and Epstein-Barr virus. In vitro tests confirmed that a few of the cytomegalovirus-associated TCR beta chains recognize cytomegalovirus antigens. Because HLA typing was missing for some donors at each locus, association tests included only the typed subset. Linkage disequilibrium might explain the correlated functional status among segregating V segments, but an unknown experimental factor could not be excluded. A cluster of highly shared sequence variants was judged likely to be a technical artifact of the sequencing pipeline. The study gave a list of under 200 TCR beta chains associated with cytomegalovirus. In a later analysis, HLA-associated TCR beta chains were found to be more clonally expanded and to have lower generation probabilities than equally common non-associated chains. CMV serostatus was the only immune exposure information available for the cohort. A further reported finding was that TCR beta sequences accurately predicted the HLA-A and HLA-B alleles for most subjects in the first cohort.

With respect to this clone: Its antigen is currently not known. Base qualities are missing; no much larger clone stands one base away. Other nucleotide sequences in the sample specify the same CDR3.

The method was the immunoSEQ multiplex PCR assay. The multiplex PCR relied on a mix of 60 forward primers for TCR Vbeta segments and 13 reverse primers for TCR Jbeta segments. Amplification of the CDR3 region of rearranged TCR beta genes was performed with a multiplex PCR assay on genomic DNA. The amplified TCR beta libraries were sequenced on the Illumina HiSeq System as 87-base-pair reads. The authors' analysis ran thus. Across the 700 or so repertoires, a later analysis counted tens of millions of unique TCR beta chains, roughly 11 million of which were shared by at least two donors. Raw reads were error-corrected and collapsed into unique sequences by a nearest-neighbor algorithm in which closely related sequences were merged to remove PCR and sequencing errors. Alignment of CDR3 sequences to IMGT reference sequences was used to assign V, D and J gene segments. For a sequence to be retained, a match of at least six nucleotides to both a V gene segment and a J gene segment was required. Rearrangements were called productive when the CDR3 lacked stop codons and stayed in frame with V and J; all others were non-productive. Following IMGT convention, CDR3 was defined as the stretch from the second conserved V-encoded cysteine up to the conserved J-encoded phenylalanine. In an earlier analysis of more than 550 of the donors, sequences lacking an unambiguous match to a single V gene segment were excluded. An earlier analysis of fewer than 750 of the donors called V segments functional above 56.7% productive rearrangements and segregating when the between-donor standard deviation exceeded 5%. A statistical classification framework was developed to diagnose cytomegalovirus status using the catalog of TCR beta chain sequences. In a later analysis, TCR nucleotide sequences were compared against IMGT/GENE-DB human TR gene sequences so that V and J genes could be assigned. The TCRdist pipeline was used in a later analysis to assign CDR3 sequences and most-parsimonious VDJ recombination scenarios. In a later analysis, every TCR beta chain was defined by the combination of its CDR3 amino acid sequence and its V-gene family, and reads without a unique V-gene family were dropped. A later analysis removed 550 to 700 highly shared, low-generation-probability nucleotide sequences to deal with suspected cross-contamination and a sequencing artifact. In a later analysis, a clonal expansion index was calculated for each public chain from normalized within-repertoire ranks of inferred template counts. In a later analysis, generation probabilities were computed using a VDJ recombination model fitted to out-of-frame rearrangements, and the results were checked against IGoR. In a later analysis, TCR-TCR, TCR-HLA and TCR-CMV co-occurrence was scored with hypergeometric tests, and a repertoire-size bias correction was applied to TCR pairs. To estimate false discovery rates, a later analysis permuted the HLA or CMV assignments 20 times. In a later analysis, co-occurring TCRs were grouped using DBSCAN, and TCRdist sequence similarity was added for clustering within HLA-allele-positive subsets. For co-occurrence clustering, repertoires with fewer than 30,000 or more than 120,000 public chains were excluded, along with five or six repertoires with anomalous nucleotide sharing. The source is immuneACCESS, and TCRdb retained only in-frame sequences with V and J called. Part of the clones is not carried over; for the studies checked, unresolved V genes explain less than half of this, and the remainder is unexplained. V, J and clone size are those of that table, while D and trimming were read from the DNA. The sample includes approximately 170,000 clones, with 75% to 90% observed a single time. The ten largest clonotypes hold about 4.4% of the sample.

In total, roughly 670 healthy bone marrow donors made up the cohort. At the time of sampling, every cohort member was nominally healthy, though immune exposures that went unrecorded were likely present. The donor tested CMV seropositive and was one of the 289 seropositive cohort members. A peripheral blood sample was collected from each donor, and TCR beta sequencing was performed on peripheral blood mononuclear cells. The Qiagen DNeasy Blood Extraction Kit was used to extract genomic DNA from the blood cell samples. The germline V gene yields LGHNA for CDR1 and YNFKEQ for CDR2. Counted from cysteine to phenylalanine, this CDR3 has 15 amino acids. Just CDR3 DNA is preserved here, 45 bases in frame from base 1. V loses 0 bases, J loses 1 base, and the germline ends lie 8 bases apart.

The receptor was derived from a woman aged 45-59 years in good health and CMV-seropositive. Input material: PBMCs. The V and J genes are TRBV4-2 and TRBJ2-3; D gene: possibly TRBD2, on 6 matching bases. The CDR3 reads CASSQDPGGTDTQYF. In nucleotide form, the sequence is TGTGCCAGCAGCCAAGATCCGGGAGGCACAGATACGCAGTATTTT.